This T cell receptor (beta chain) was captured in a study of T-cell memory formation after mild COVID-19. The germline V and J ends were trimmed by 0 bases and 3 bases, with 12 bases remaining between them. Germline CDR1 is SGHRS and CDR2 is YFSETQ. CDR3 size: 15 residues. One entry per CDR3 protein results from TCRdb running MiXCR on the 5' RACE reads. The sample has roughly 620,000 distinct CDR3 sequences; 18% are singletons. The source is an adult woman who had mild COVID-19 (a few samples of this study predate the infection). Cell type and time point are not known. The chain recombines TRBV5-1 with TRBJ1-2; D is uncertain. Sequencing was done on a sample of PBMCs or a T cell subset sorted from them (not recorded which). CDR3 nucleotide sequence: TGCGCCAGCAGCTTGGAGGGCTCTGGGGACTATGGCTACACCTTC. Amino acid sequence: CASSLEGSGDYGYTF.